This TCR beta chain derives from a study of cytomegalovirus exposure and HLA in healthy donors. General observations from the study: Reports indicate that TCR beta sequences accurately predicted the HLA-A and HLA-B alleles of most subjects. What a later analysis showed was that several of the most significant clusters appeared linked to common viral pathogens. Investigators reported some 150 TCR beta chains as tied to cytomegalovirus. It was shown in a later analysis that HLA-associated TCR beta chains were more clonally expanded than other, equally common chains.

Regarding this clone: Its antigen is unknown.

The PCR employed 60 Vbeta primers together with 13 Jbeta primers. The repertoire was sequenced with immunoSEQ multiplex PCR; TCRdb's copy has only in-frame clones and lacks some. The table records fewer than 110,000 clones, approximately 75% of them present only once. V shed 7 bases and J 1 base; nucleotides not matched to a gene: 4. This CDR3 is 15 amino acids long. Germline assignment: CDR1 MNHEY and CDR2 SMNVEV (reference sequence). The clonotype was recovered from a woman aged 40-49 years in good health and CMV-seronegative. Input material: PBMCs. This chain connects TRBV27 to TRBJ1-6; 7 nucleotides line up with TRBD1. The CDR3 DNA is TGTGCCAGCACCTCCAGGGGGTCCTATAATTCACCCCTCCACTTT. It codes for CASTSRGSYNSPLHF.